Listed below are T cell receptor beta chains from one sample, sequenced in a study of post-analysis software for immune sequencing data. TCRdb redid the calling of the PCR reads with MiXCR, one entry per CDR3 protein. The sample carries 430,000 or so distinct CDR3 sequences, 30% to 45% recorded once. Sequencing input: blood. The receptors were sampled from a girl aged 2 to 9 with multiple sclerosis. Both conserved end residues are part of each CDR3. D genes are given only for firm matches. A clone size is listed for some rows: how often the clone was seen (once, few, many), or a class if it is expanded.

J: TRBJ2-1
D: TRBD2
V: TRBV11-1
size: NA
DNA: TGTGCCAGCAGCTTGACTAGCGGTAACTCCTACAATGAGCAGTTCTTC
CDR3: CASSLTSGNSYNEQFF

J: TRBJ1-2
D: NA
V: TRBV3-1
size: NA
DNA: TGTGCCAGCAGCCAAGATCACGCTTATGGCTACACCTTC
CDR3: CASSQDHAYGYTF

J: TRBJ1-5
D: NA
V: TRBV12-3/TRBV12-4
size: NA
DNA: TGTGCCAGCAGTTTAGTCCGGGATCAGCCCCAGCATTTT
CDR3: CASSLVRDQPQHF

J: TRBJ2-3
D: NA
V: TRBV10-3
size: NA
DNA: TGTGCCATCAGTGCCCCGGGGGACTTCACAGATGCGCAGTATTTT
CDR3: CAISAPGDFTDAQYF

J: TRBJ1-1
D: NA
V: TRBV4-1
size: NA
DNA: TGCGCCAGCAGCCGCCTTTGGGGGGCCGGGGGAACTGAAGCTTTCTTT
CDR3: CASSRLWGAGGTEAFF

J: TRBJ2-7
D: TRBD2
V: TRBV7-6
size: many
DNA: TGTGCCAGCAGTCTTACTAGCGGGGCTTCCTACGAGCAGTACTTC
CDR3: CASSLTSGASYEQYF

J: TRBJ2-3
D: TRBD1
V: TRBV24-1
size: few
DNA: TGTGCCACCAGTGCCGCGACAGGGCGCACAGATACGCAGTATTTT
CDR3: CATSAATGRTDTQYF

J: TRBJ1-4
D: NA
V: TRBV6-5
size: NA
DNA: TGTGCCAGCAGTTACGGGGAAACTAATGAAAAACTGTTTTTT
CDR3: CASSYGETNEKLFF

J: TRBJ2-7
D: TRBD2
V: TRBV20-1
size: few
DNA: TGCAGTGCTAGGGGACTAGCGGGAGACGAGCAGTACTTC
CDR3: CSARGLAGDEQYF

J: TRBJ2-7
D: TRBD1
V: TRBV20-1
size: few
DNA: TGCAGTGCTAGAAGAACCCGGGACAGGGGGCTAGGCGAGCAGTACTTC
CDR3: CSARRTRDRGLGEQYF

J: TRBJ1-2
D: NA
V: TRBV5-8
size: NA
DNA: TGTGCCAGCAGCCCTCCGCAGGGGCAAAACTATGGCTACACCTTC
CDR3: CASSPPQGQNYGYTF

J: TRBJ1-3
D: NA
V: TRBV20-1
size: NA
DNA: TGCAGTGCTAGTGGTTGGGGGCAGGGAGGAAACACCATATATTTT
CDR3: CSASGWGQGGNTIYF

J: TRBJ1-1
D: NA
V: TRBV7-9
size: NA
DNA: TGTGCCAGCAGCTTAGCCCAATGGAGTACGAACACTGAAGCTTTCTTT
CDR3: CASSLAQWSTNTEAFF

J: TRBJ2-7
D: NA
V: TRBV7-9
size: few
DNA: TGTGCCAGCAGCCCCAACAGCATAATAACAGGGAAATCCTACGAGCAGTACTTC
CDR3: CASSPNSIITGKSYEQYF

J: TRBJ2-7
D: TRBD2
V: TRBV9
size: few
DNA: TGTGCCAGCAGCGTCGGGACTAGCGGCACCTACGAGCAGTACTTC
CDR3: CASSVGTSGTYEQYF

J: TRBJ2-3
D: NA
V: TRBV13
size: few
DNA: TGTGCCAGCAGCCACCGGACTATAGCCGGGGAAGATACGCAGTATTTT
CDR3: CASSHRTIAGEDTQYF

J: TRBJ2-7
D: TRBD2
V: TRBV20-1
size: many
DNA: TGCAGTGCTAGAGGTGGGACTAGCGGGAGGAGCTCCTACGAGCAGTACTTC
CDR3: CSARGGTSGRSSYEQYF

J: TRBJ2-7
D: NA
V: TRBV25-1
size: once
DNA: TGTGCCAGCAGTGACAGGGCGGACGAGCAGTACTTC
CDR3: CASSDRADEQYF

J: TRBJ1-2
D: TRBD1
V: TRBV6-5
size: NA
DNA: TGTGCCAGCAGATCTGACAGGGGGCACAGCTATGGCTACACCTTC
CDR3: CASRSDRGHSYGYTF

J: TRBJ2-3
D: NA
V: TRBV15
size: many
DNA: TGTGCCACCAGCAGCCGGACGGACTACACAGATACGCAGTATTTT
CDR3: CATSSRTDYTDTQYF

J: TRBJ2-3
D: TRBD2
V: TRBV20-1
size: NA
DNA: TGCAGTGAGGGGACTAGCGTGGAAGCAGATACGCAGTATTTT
CDR3: CSEGTSVEADTQYF

J: TRBJ2-1
D: TRBD1
V: TRBV12-3/TRBV12-4
size: NA
DNA: TGTGCCAGCAGCACAGGGGCGAGTTACAATGAGCAGTTCTTC
CDR3: CASSTGASYNEQFF

J: TRBJ2-5
D: NA
V: TRBV12-3/TRBV12-4
size: NA
DNA: TGTGCCAGCAGATCCCTAGTGGGAGGAGGCGAGACCCAGTACTTC
CDR3: CASRSLVGGGETQYF

J: TRBJ2-3
D: TRBD1
V: TRBV7-3
size: few
DNA: TGTGCCAGCAGCCCTACCGGGACAGGGTATCCAGATACGCAGTATTTT
CDR3: CASSPTGTGYPDTQYF

J: TRBJ2-5
D: NA
V: TRBV18
size: NA
DNA: TGTGCCAGCTCACGTGTGGACCAAGAGACCCAGTACTTC
CDR3: CASSRVDQETQYF

J: TRBJ2-1
D: NA
V: TRBV11-1
size: NA
DNA: TGTGCCAGCAGCTTTAGTGTTGTTGAGCAGTTCTTC
CDR3: CASSFSVVEQFF

J: TRBJ2-7
D: NA
V: TRBV6-2/TRBV6-3
size: NA
DNA: TGTGCCAGCAGTTCCTTGGAGCGTGCCTACGAGCAGTACTTC
CDR3: CASSSLERAYEQYF

J: TRBJ2-7
D: NA
V: TRBV4-1
size: few
DNA: TGCGCCAGCAGCCAAGATAGGGCAGCGCTCTCCTACGAGCAGTACTTC
CDR3: CASSQDRAALSYEQYF

J: TRBJ2-7
D: TRBD2
V: TRBV6-6
size: NA
DNA: TGTGCCAGCTTCCGTAGCGGGAACTACGAGCAGTACTTC
CDR3: CASFRSGNYEQYF

J: TRBJ2-1
D: NA
V: TRBV29-1
size: NA
DNA: TGCAGCGTTGAAGATCCGGTATACCGGAGCTCCTACAATGAGCAGTTCTTC
CDR3: CSVEDPVYRSSYNEQFF

J: TRBJ2-7
D: NA
V: TRBV5-6
size: NA
DNA: TGTGCCAGCAGCTTGGCGGGCTCGGCTGGGGCGACCTACGAGCAGTACTTC
CDR3: CASSLAGSAGATYEQYF

J: TRBJ2-7
D: TRBD2
V: TRBV4-3
size: few
DNA: TGCGCCAGCAGCCAAGGGCTAGCGGAAACTTCCTACGAGCAGTACTTC
CDR3: CASSQGLAETSYEQYF

J: TRBJ2-7
D: NA
V: TRBV12-3/TRBV12-4
size: NA
DNA: TGTGCCAGCAGTTGGAGTCTTCGGAGTTACTACGAGCAGTACTTC
CDR3: CASSWSLRSYYEQYF

J: TRBJ1-1
D: NA
V: TRBV6-2/TRBV6-3
size: NA
DNA: TGTGCCAGCGGTCACAGGGAGTACACTGAAGCTTTCTTT
CDR3: CASGHREYTEAFF

J: TRBJ2-7
D: NA
V: TRBV5-5
size: few
DNA: TGTGCCAGCAGCTTGCTAGGCAGGGTTTACGAGCAGTACTTC
CDR3: CASSLLGRVYEQYF

J: TRBJ2-2
D: NA
V: TRBV4-3
size: NA
DNA: TGCGCCAGCAGCCAAGATCTAGGGCCCGGGGAGCTGTTTTTT
CDR3: CASSQDLGPGELFF

J: TRBJ2-7
D: TRBD1
V: TRBV2
size: NA
DNA: TGTGCCAGCAGTGACGACAGGGGCGAGCAGTACTTC
CDR3: CASSDDRGEQYF

J: TRBJ1-5
D: NA
V: TRBV7-6
size: NA
DNA: TGTGCCAGCAGCCCCGACAGGTACCAGCCCCAGCATTTT
CDR3: CASSPDRYQPQHF

J: TRBJ1-1
D: NA
V: TRBV20-1
size: NA
DNA: TGCAGTGCTAGAGTCGGCACTGAAGCTTTCTTT
CDR3: CSARVGTEAFF

J: TRBJ1-1
D: NA
V: TRBV5-1
size: NA
DNA: TGCGCCAGCAGCTTGGAGGTGAACACTGAAGCTTTCTTT
CDR3: CASSLEVNTEAFF

J: TRBJ2-3
D: TRBD1
V: TRBV19
size: NA
DNA: TGTGCCAGTGGGACAGGGGCCCCAGATACGCAGTATTTT
CDR3: CASGTGAPDTQYF

J: TRBJ2-6
D: NA
V: TRBV6-1
size: NA
DNA: TGTGCCAGCAACTACGGGTGGGGGGGGCCCTCTGGGGCCAACGTCCTGACTTTC
CDR3: CASNYGWGGPSGANVLTF

J: TRBJ2-1
D: NA
V: TRBV11-2
size: NA
DNA: TGTGCCAGCAGCTTAGATACCACAGCCTACAATGAGCAGTTCTTC
CDR3: CASSLDTTAYNEQFF

J: TRBJ2-7
D: NA
V: TRBV6-5
size: NA
DNA: TGTGCCAGCAGTTATCTCCTCGAGCAGTACTTC
CDR3: CASSYLLEQYF

J: TRBJ1-1
D: TRBD1
V: TRBV9
size: NA
DNA: TGTGCCAGCAGCGTAGCCCCTAGGACAGGTCTTGATGTGAACACTGAAGCTTTCTTT
CDR3: CASSVAPRTGLDVNTEAFF

J: TRBJ2-7
D: NA
V: TRBV20-1
size: NA
DNA: TGCAGTGCTAGAGATTACCTAGTCCCGAGCGAGCAGTACTTC
CDR3: CSARDYLVPSEQYF

J: TRBJ2-1
D: NA
V: TRBV12-3/TRBV12-4
size: NA
DNA: TGTGCCAGCAGTTTTCAGCATTCAGGCAATGAGCAGTTCTTC
CDR3: CASSFQHSGNEQFF

J: TRBJ2-1
D: TRBD1
V: TRBV5-1
size: few
DNA: TGCGCCAGCAGCCCTCGGACAGGGACGGGGAATGAGCAGTTCTTC
CDR3: CASSPRTGTGNEQFF